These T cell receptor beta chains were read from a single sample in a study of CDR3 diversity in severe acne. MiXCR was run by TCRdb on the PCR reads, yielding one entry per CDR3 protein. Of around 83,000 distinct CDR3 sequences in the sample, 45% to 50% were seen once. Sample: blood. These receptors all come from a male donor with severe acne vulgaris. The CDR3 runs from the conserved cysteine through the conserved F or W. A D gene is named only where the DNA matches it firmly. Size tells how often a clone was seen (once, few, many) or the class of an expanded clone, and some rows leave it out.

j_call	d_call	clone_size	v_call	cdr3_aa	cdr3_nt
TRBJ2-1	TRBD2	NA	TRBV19	CASSILAGGDYNERFF	TGTGCCAGTAGTATATTAGCGGGAGGGGATTACAATGAACGGTTCTTC
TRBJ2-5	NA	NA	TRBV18	CASSPRGGETQYF	TGTGCCAGCTCACCACGAGGAGGGGAGACCCAGTACTTC
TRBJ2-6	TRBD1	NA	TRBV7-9	CASSQAGTGLSGANVLTF	TGCGCCAGCAGCCAAGCAGGGACAGGGCTCTCTGGGGCCAACGTCCTGACTTTC
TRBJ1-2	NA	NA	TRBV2	CASTRDHYGYTF	TGTGCCAGCACTAGGGACCACTATGGCTACACCTTC
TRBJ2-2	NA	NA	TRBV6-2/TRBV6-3	CASTTGTVGAGELFF	TGTGCCAGCACCACCGGGACGGTGGGGGCCGGGGAGCTGTTTTTT
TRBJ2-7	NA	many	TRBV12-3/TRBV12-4	CASTEVGGYEQYF	TGTGCCAGCACCGAAGTTGGGGGGTACGAGCAGTACTTC
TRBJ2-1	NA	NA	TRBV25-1	CASSDSSGYNEQFF	TGTGCCAGCAGTGACTCCTCCGGGTACAATGAGCAGTTCTTC
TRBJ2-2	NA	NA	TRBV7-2	CASSFSSGNTGELFF	TGTGCCAGCAGCTTCAGTAGCGGGAACACCGGGGAGCTGTTTTTT
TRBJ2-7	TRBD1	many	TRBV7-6	CASSQDRDYEQYF	TGTGCCAGCAGCCAGGACAGGGACTACGAGCAGTACTTC
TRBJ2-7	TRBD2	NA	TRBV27	CASRIMREGLEQYF	TGTGCCAGCAGGATAATGCGGGAGGGCCTCGAGCAGTACTTC
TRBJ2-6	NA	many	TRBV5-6	CASSYGQGPGANVLTF	TGTGCCAGCAGCTACGGCCAGGGCCCCGGGGCCAACGTCCTGACTTTC
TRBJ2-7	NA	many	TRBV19	CASSILAGREQYF	TGTGCCAGTAGTATCCTGGCAGGGCGCGAGCAGTACTTC
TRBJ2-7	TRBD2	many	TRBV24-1	CATSGPPGRASGIYEQYF	TGTGCCACCAGTGGCCCCCCAGGTAGGGCTAGCGGAATCTACGAGCAGTACTTC
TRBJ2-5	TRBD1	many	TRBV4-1	CASSQTGYQETQYF	TGCGCCAGCAGCCAGACAGGGTACCAAGAGACCCAGTACTTC
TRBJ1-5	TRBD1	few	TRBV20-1	CSARDPQGADNQPQHF	TGCAGTGCTAGGGATCCACAGGGGGCTGACAATCAGCCCCAGCATTTT
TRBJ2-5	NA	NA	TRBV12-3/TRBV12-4	CASGGAYNQPQYF	TGTGCCAGCGGGGGCGCTTACAATCAGCCCCAGTACTTC
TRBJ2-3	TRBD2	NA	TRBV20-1	CSALGTSGRANTQYF	TGCAGTGCACTCGGGACTAGCGGGAGGGCGAATACGCAGTATTTT
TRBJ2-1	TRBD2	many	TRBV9	CASSVSGTYNEQFF	TGTGCCAGCAGCGTTAGCGGGACTTACAATGAGCAGTTCTTC